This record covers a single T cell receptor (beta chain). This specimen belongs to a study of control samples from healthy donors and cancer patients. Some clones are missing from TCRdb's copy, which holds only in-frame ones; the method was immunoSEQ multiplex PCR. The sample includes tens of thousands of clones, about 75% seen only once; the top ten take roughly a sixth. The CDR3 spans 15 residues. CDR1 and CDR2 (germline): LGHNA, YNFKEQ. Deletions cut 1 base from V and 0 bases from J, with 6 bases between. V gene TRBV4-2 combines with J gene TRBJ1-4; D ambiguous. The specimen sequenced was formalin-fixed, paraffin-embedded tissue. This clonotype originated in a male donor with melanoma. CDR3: CASSQGTTTNEKLFF. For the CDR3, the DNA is TGTGCCAGCAGCCAAGGGACTACAACTAATGAAAAACTGTTTTTT.